This entry lists 30 T cell receptor beta chains sequenced from one sample in a study of glioma-infiltrating T cells. The iRepertoire nested amplicon-rescue multiplex PCR amplified TCR alpha and beta CDR3s from RNA. MiXCR, run by TCRdb on the multiplex PCR reads, gives a single entry per CDR3 protein. The repertoire holds about 190,000 distinct CDR3 sequences, more than 30% seen once, with around 21% in the top ten. The sequencing sample was made of glioma tissue, nonneoplastic brain tissue, or PBMCs (not recorded which). The receptor source for this set is a human donor with low-grade glioma or glioblastoma, undergoing nonglioma brain surgery, or in good health (not recorded which).

The rearrangement links TRBV29-1 to TRBJ1-4; 10 nucleotides align to TRBD1. The CDR3 is 15 amino acids. V trimming: 1 base; J trimming: 7 bases; junction bases outside the gene matches: 6. CDR1 SQVTM and CDR2 ANQGSEA come from the germline V gene. The CDR3 coding sequence is TGCAGCGTTGAAGGCTCCCGGGACAGGGGTGAAAAACTGTTTTTT. It translates to CSVEGSRDRGEKLFF.

To note about this clonotype: A single base separates this from a much larger clone, so it may be a read error. The chain joins TRBV11-2 to TRBJ2-5, with D perhaps matching TRBD1 (5 bases). In germline, CDR1 is SGHAT, CDR2 FQNNGV. With 9 bases removed from V and 2 bases from J, the gap between germline ends came to 16 bases. This CDR3 spans 14 amino acids. In DNA form, the CDR3 reads TGTGCCAGTGTTACCGAAGGGGTACAAGAGACCCAGTACTTC. This translates into CASVTEGVQETQYF.

This clonotype was seen ten or more times. The J gene is TRBJ2-7, the V gene TRBV27; 10 bases match TRBD2. Germline V gene lookup returns CDR1 MNHEY and CDR2 SMNVEV (reference sequence). The V gene end was trimmed by 3 bases and the J gene end by 6 bases; junction bases not matched to a gene: 20. The CDR3 covers 19 residues. The CDR3 DNA reads TGTGCCAGCAGTTTGGAAGGTAGCGGGAGGCCCCCCCCCCAGCGCGAGCAGTACTTC. Amino acids: CASSLEGSGRPPPQREQYF.

Turning to this clonotype: This may stem from a read error, because a much larger clone lies one nucleotide away. The V and J genes are TRBV7-6 and TRBJ2-1, with TRBD2 matching 8 bases. The CDR3 spans 16 residues. The V gene's germline CDR1 is SGHVS and CDR2 FNYEAQ. V was clipped by 2 bases and J by 2 bases; unmatched bases: 5. In nucleotides, the CDR3 is TGTGCCAGCAGCTTAAATATAGCGGGACCCTACAATGAGCAGTTCTTC. Protein product: CASSLNIAGPYNEQFF.

The chain uses TRBV5-1 and TRBJ2-1, with a tentative D call TRBD2 (6 bases). Germline assignment: CDR1 SGHRS and CDR2 YFSETQ. The ends were cut back, 0 bases at V and 10 bases at J, with 17 bases in the middle. The CDR3 runs to 15 residues. As DNA, the CDR3 is TGCGCCAGCAGCTTGGTGGCTAGCGACATCGGGGAGCAGTTCTTC. Residues: CASSLVASDIGEQFF. Looking up the rest from reference TRBV5-1 and TRBJ2-1 gives the full variable domain: KAGVTQTPRYLIKTRGQQVTLSCSPISGHRSVSWYQQTPGQGLQFLFEYFSETQRNKGNFPGRFSGRQFSNSRSEMNVSTLELGDSALYLCASSLVASDIGEQFFGPGTRLTVL.

As to this clonotype: The junction departs from germline at one end; a sequencing error may be responsible. The chain carries TRBV5-1 and TRBJ2-3; D may be TRBD1 (7 bases). This CDR3 spans 12 amino acids. Germline V CDR1 and CDR2: SGHRS, YFSETQ. In nucleotides, the CDR3 is TGCGCATCCAAGGGCGGGACAGATAAGCAGTATTTT. Translated, it gives CASKGGTDKQYF.

This clonotype was recorded many times. The genes are TRBV27 and TRBJ2-7; D unresolved. The CDR3 contains 12 residues. Germline CDR1 and CDR2: MNHEY and SMNVEV (reference sequence). Trimming shortened V by 7 bases and J by 4 bases, and 11 bases separated the two germline ends. CDR3: CASISTAYEQYF. CDR3 sequence (DNA): TGTGCCAGCATTTCAACAGCGTACGAGCAGTACTTC.

Worth noting for this clonotype: One junction end disagrees with the germline gene, perhaps due to a read error. J is TRBJ2-7 and V is TRBV20-1, with a possible D match to TRBD2 (6 bases). The CDR3 consists of 14 residues. CDR1 and CDR2 from the germline V gene are DFQATT and SNEGSKA (reference sequence). CDR3 in amino acids: CRATGTRGSSAPSF. CDR3 coding DNA: TGCCGTGCGACTGGGACTCGCGGATCCTCCGCGCCGTCCTTC.

Within the sample, this clonotype is medium-sized (0.01 to 0.1%). The chain is built from TRBV6-2 or TRBV6-3 and TRBJ1-1; D gene unclear. The CDR3 runs 14 residues. V was cut by 2 bases and J by 8 bases, with 15 bases left in between. Germline loops: CDR1 MNHEY, CDR2 SVGEGT. As DNA, the CDR3 is TGTGCCAGCAGTTACCGACAACCGAGACTGGAAGCTTTCTTT. As protein: CASSYRQPRLEAFF.

The V call is TRBV27, the J call TRBJ1-2; 12 bases match TRBD1. The CDR3 is 18 amino acids. CDR1 and CDR2 from the germline V gene are MNHEY and SMNVEV (reference sequence). The V and J ends lost 5 bases and 10 bases, in that order; junction bases with no gene match: 20. The CDR3 DNA reads TGTGCCAGCAGTAAAAGGGACAGGGGGCGTATAGAAGACTTTGTCTACACCTTC. Protein: CASSKRDRGRIEDFVYTF.

This chain joins TRBV27 and TRBJ2-5, with 7 bases lining up with TRBD2. Germline V gene data show CDR1 as MNHEY and CDR2 as SMNVEV (reference sequence). V was pared by 6 bases and J by 2 bases, with 15 bases of the junction left unmatched. This CDR3 has 17 residues. Here the CDR3 DNA reads TGTGCCAGCAGCCCTCGCGGGGCGGCTAGCGGACAAGAGACCCAGTACTTC. This gives the protein CASSPRGAASGQETQYF.

This clonotype was seen at least ten times. This rearrangement joins TRBV28 to TRBJ1-1; D is unclear. The germline CDR1 and CDR2 sequences are MDHEN and SYDVKM. The CDR3 sequence is 12 residues long. The germline V and J ends were trimmed by 5 bases and 5 bases, with 9 bases remaining between them. As DNA, the CDR3 is TGTGCCAGCAGTATTCTGGTGACTGAAGCTTTCTTT. It encodes CASSILVTEAFF.

The rearrangement links TRBV15 to TRBJ2-7; 8 nucleotides agree with TRBD1. The CDR3 spans 15 residues. V gave up 3 bases and J gave up 3 bases; unmatched junction bases: 7. Germline V gene data show CDR1 as LNHNV and CDR2 as YYDKDF (reference sequence). The CDR3 reads CATSSSTGGSYEQYF. DNA for the CDR3: TGTGCCACCAGCAGCTCCACAGGGGGAAGCTACGAGCAGTACTTC.

This clonotype was found many times. The genes are TRBV20-1 and TRBJ2-7, with TRBD1 as a possible D gene (6 bases). The CDR3 length is 13 residues. Trimming took off 2 bases at V and 6 bases at J, with 14 bases between the two ends. Germline V lookup: CDR1 DFQATT, CDR2 SNEGSKA (reference sequence). Here the CDR3 reads CSARPTGTLEQYF. The CDR3 coding sequence is TGCAGTGCTAGACCTACAGGGACCCTCGAGCAGTACTTC.

With regard to this clonotype: This may stem from a read error, because a much larger clone lies one nucleotide away. The chain employs TRBV20-1 and TRBJ2-7; 13 bases agree with TRBD2. Germline V gene sequence: CDR1 DFQATT, CDR2 SNEGSKA (reference sequence). V shed 1 base, J shed 5 bases, and the junction held 2 bases outside the gene matches. This CDR3 has 14 residues. CDR3 sequence: CSARGTSGRDEQYF. The CDR3 DNA follows: TGCAGTGCTAGAGGCACTAGCGGGAGGGACGAGCAGTACTTC.

This clonotype was recorded only once. This clone may be a read error of a much larger clone one base away. The chain recombines TRBV10-3 with TRBJ2-3, with TRBD1 matching over 10 bases. The germline CDR1 and CDR2 sequences are ENHRY and SYGVKD. CDR3 size: 14 residues. CDR3 sequence reads: CATSEGTGVNTQYF. CDR3 in DNA: TGTGCCACCAGTGAGGGGACAGGGGTTAATACGCAGTATTTT.

The sample holds many counts of this clonotype. The rearrangement joins TRBV2 to TRBJ1-4; D may be TRBD1 (5 bases). The CDR3 consists of 15 residues. Germline loops: CDR1 SNHLY, CDR2 FYNNEI. Trimming pared 7 bases from V and 0 bases from J, leaving 12 bases between. CDR3 in amino acids: CASMGVAATNEKLFF. The CDR3 DNA reads as TGTGCCAGCATGGGGGTGGCCGCAACTAATGAAAAACTGTTTTTT.

This clonotype was counted ten times or more. This sequence joins TRBV7-2 and TRBJ2-3; TRBD2 might be the D (5 bases). V lost 1 base, J lost 1 base, and 12 bases lay in between. CDR1 is SGHTA and CDR2 is FQGNSA in the germline V gene. The CDR3 covers 16 residues. CDR3 sequence: CASSLGRGGRTDTQYF. The CDR3 nucleotides read TGTGCCAGCAGCTTAGGGCGTGGAGGTCGCACAGATACGCAGTATTTT.

This clonotype was counted many times. The CDR3 region is CASSQTSGRGYEQFF. DNA for the CDR3: TGTGCCAGCAGTCAGACTAGCGGGAGGGGTTATGAGCAGTTCTTC. The rearrangement joins TRBV7-9 to TRBJ2-1; 14 positions match TRBD2. Per germline, CDR1 SEHNR and CDR2 FQNEAQ (reference sequence). Germline trimming cut 6 bases from V and 8 bases from J; bases unmatched to any gene: 6. This CDR3 region has 15 residues.

This clonotype was observed many times. This rearrangement joins TRBV6-1 to TRBJ2-2; maybe TRBD2 (6 bases). Between the trimmed V and J ends, which lost 5 bases and 4 bases, there was a span of 11 bases. The germline V gene has CDR1 MNHNS and CDR2 SASEGT. This CDR3 is 14 amino acids long. The CDR3 protein is CASSPLAVTGELFF. In DNA form, the CDR3 reads TGTGCCAGCAGTCCATTAGCGGTCACCGGGGAGCTGTTTTTT.

This clonotype was picked up many times. This chain joins TRBV7-3 and TRBJ2-1; 10 bases fit TRBD1. This CDR3 contains 15 residues. After removal of 2 bases from V and 7 bases from J, the junction contained 5 bases not matched to a gene. Germline V gene sequence: CDR1 SGHTA, CDR2 FQGTGA. CDR3: CASSLSRDRGNEQFF. In DNA, the CDR3 is TGTGCCAGCAGCTTATCGCGGGACAGGGGTAATGAGCAGTTCTTC.

V and J are TRBV5-4 and TRBJ2-7, with 8 bases aligning to TRBD1. The CDR3 spans 16 residues. V gave up 4 bases and J gave up 6 bases; unmatched junction bases: 15. From germline, CDR1 is SGHNT and CDR2 YYREEE (reference sequence). The CDR3 here is CASSGHAGTGRREQYF. The CDR3 nucleotides read TGTGCCAGCAGCGGGCACGCCGGGACAGGAAGGCGCGAGCAGTACTTC.

On this clonotype itself: A read error may be the cause here, since a much bigger clone is one base away. The chain couples TRBV29-1 to TRBJ2-7, with a weak D call TRBD2 (6 bases). The CDR3 runs 13 residues. Trimming removed 6 bases from V and 6 bases from J, with 18 bases in between. Germline V lookup: CDR1 SQVTM, CDR2 ANQGSEA. CDR3 loop: CSVEGSVPGEQYF. The CDR3 coding sequence is TGCAGCGTGGAGGGCTCGGTTCCCGGCGAGCAGTACTTC.

About this clonotype itself: At one end the junction does not follow the germline gene, possibly because of a read error. This rearrangement joins TRBV7-9 to TRBJ2-1; D may be TRBD1 or TRBD2 (5 bases each). This CDR3 has 13 amino acids. Germline V gene lookup returns CDR1 SEHNR and CDR2 FQNEAQ (reference sequence). The CDR3 sequence: CASSSGRYNEKFF. The CDR3 nucleotides are TGTGCCAGCAGCTCGGGACGGTACAATGAGAAGTTCTTC.

This clonotype has at least ten counts. The chain recombines TRBV28 with TRBJ2-3, with 16 positions matching TRBD2. This CDR3 spans 15 amino acids. Germline assignment: CDR1 MDHEN and CDR2 SYDVKM. The DNA for the CDR3 is TGTGTTCCGGGACTAGCGGGAGGGTTATCAGATACGCAGTATTTT. The encoded protein is CVPGLAGGLSDTQYF.

On this clonotype: Given a much more abundant clone one base away, this may be a read error. J is TRBJ2-5 and V is TRBV11-1, with D possibly being TRBD2 (6 bases). The end of the DNA fits TRBJ2-1 better, so the J call may be wrong. The CDR3 is 16 amino acids. Germline CDR1 reads SGHAT; CDR2 reads FQDESV (reference sequence). The CDR3 reads CASSLELALALGEQFF. CDR3 nucleotide sequence: TGTGCCAGCAGCTTAGAACTAGCATTAGCCTTAGGTGAGCAGTTCTTC.

CDR3 bases: TGTGCCAGCAGTTTGGGTGGGAATGATGATACGCAGTATTTT. Amino acids: CASSLGGNDDTQYF. This chain uses TRBV12-3 or TRBV12-4 with TRBJ2-3; no clear D. Trimming removed 3 bases at V and 6 bases at J, with 13 bases between. The CDR3 totals 14 residues.

Concerning this clonotype: Germline is not matched at one junction end, which may reflect a read error. The rearrangement joins TRBV6-5 to TRBJ1-5, with a possible D match to TRBD1 (6 bases). Germline CDR1 is MNHEY and CDR2 is SVGAGI. The length of the CDR3 is 15 residues. CDR3 loop: CASIQSGQSNQPQHF. The CDR3 DNA sequence: TGTGCCAGCATTCAATCCGGACAGAGCAATCAGCCCCAACATTTT.

For this clonotype: One base away lies a much larger clone, so this may be a sequencing read error. V gene TRBV29-1 combines with J gene TRBJ2-7; either TRBD1 or TRBD2 may fit D (5 bases each). V dropped 5 bases and J dropped 0 bases, with 14 bases sitting between them. The CDR3 runs to 14 residues. Germline CDR1 and CDR2: SQVTM and ANQGSEA. In DNA, the CDR3 is TGCAGCGTTAAACAGGAGGTGAGCTCCTACGAGCAGTACTTC. This encodes CSVKQEVSSYEQYF.

The sample holds many counts of this clonotype. This chain links TRBV6-1 with TRBJ2-3; weak D call: TRBD2 (6 bases). Per germline, CDR1 MNHNS and CDR2 SASEGT. The V gene lost 3 bases and the J gene lost 2 bases, with 12 bases spanning the gap. CDR3 length: 15 amino acids. In DNA, the CDR3 is TGTGCCAGCAGTGAGGGACGGGAGTACACAGATACGCAGTATTTT. This sequence encodes CASSEGREYTDTQYF.